Detailed here is one TCR beta chain. Its antigen is not identified. Only in-frame clones appear in the TCRdb table, and some are missing; sequencing was by immunoSEQ multiplex PCR. There are about 97,000 clones in the sample; 80% to 90% occur only once, and 7.5% lies in the top ten. These data are taken from a study of T cell responses to AZD1222 COVID-19 vaccine. General study results and limits: Baseline serology detected seropositivity in only a handful of AZD1222 recipients. Vaccine-associated CD4 TCRs ranged over spike, dominating at 160-218 and 743-854. Increases in Spike-specific TCR breadth and depth were seen after two AZD1222 doses. Variant regions that are unmutated are reportedly the target of nearly half of spike-specific TCRs.

Specimen: peripheral blood, collected on day 0 of AZD1222 vaccination. The receptor's source is an adult in good health.

The CDR3 DNA follows: TGTGCCAGCACCCTGTGGGCAGACGACACGCAAACCTTC. It yields the protein CASTLWADDTQTF. The chain combines TRBV6-5 with TRBJ1-2; D remains ambiguous. V dropped 7 bases and J dropped 14 bases, with 23 bases sitting between them. The CDR3 totals 13 residues. The germline V gene has CDR1 MNHEY and CDR2 SVGAGI.